These 10 T cell receptor beta chains share one sample of origin, sequenced in a study of blood T cell repertoires in COVID-19. Produced via immunoSEQ multiplex PCR; TCRdb's table is partial and in-frame only. The sample includes roughly 140,000 clones, about 79% of them seen just once. The material sequenced was peripheral blood. These receptors all stem from a woman aged 45-60 years in a cohort sampled during active or convalescent COVID-19.

The V gene is TRBV6-5, the J gene TRBJ1-4, with no clear D. The V end lost 0 bases, the J end lost 5 bases, and 13 bases lay between the germline ends. CDR1 MNHEY and CDR2 SVGAGI come from the germline V gene. The CDR3 runs to 16 residues. CDR3 sequence reads: CASSYSPQDGNEKLFF. Written as DNA, the CDR3 is TGTGCCAGCAGTTACTCGCCCCAAGACGGGAATGAAAAACTGTTTTTT.

The chain has TRBV24-1 and TRBJ2-2; 13 bases match TRBD2. CDR3 size: 14 residues. V was pared by 9 bases and J by 6 bases, with 3 bases of the junction left unmatched. Looked up from germline, CDR1 is KGHDR and CDR2 is SFDVKD. CDR3 amino acids: CATATSGGAGELFF. The DNA of the CDR3 is TGTGCCACCGCAACTAGCGGGGGGGCCGGGGAGCTGTTTTTT.

V usage is TRBV15 and J usage is TRBJ1-1; D is possibly TRBD1 (6 bases). Germline V CDR1 and CDR2: LNHNV, YYDKDF (reference sequence). The V and J ends lost 2 bases and 4 bases respectively, with 14 bases between them. This CDR3 has 15 amino acids. The CDR3 bases are TGTGCCACCAGCAGAAATGCCAGGGGAACCACTGAAGCTTTCTTT. It is translated as CATSRNARGTTEAFF.

The gene calls are TRBV18 and TRBJ2-2, with a possible D match to TRBD1 (5 bases). The CDR3 has 15 amino acids. Germline CDR1 and CDR2: KGHSH and LQKENI. Trimming left V 5 bases short and J 4 bases short, with 14 bases between. The chain's CDR3 is CASSIQDSITGELFF. CDR3 nucleotide sequence: TGTGCCAGCTCAATACAGGATTCGATCACCGGGGAGCTGTTTTTT.

The genes are TRBV10-3 and TRBJ1-2; 10 bases match TRBD1. The ends lost 2 bases at V and 5 bases at J; junction bases unmatched: 5. This CDR3 has 15 residues. The germline V gene encodes CDR1 ENHRY and CDR2 SYGVKD. CDR3 sequence reads: CAISEGTGDGYGYTF. DNA of the CDR3: TGTGCCATCAGTGAGGGGACAGGGGATGGGTATGGCTACACCTTC.

This chain connects TRBV7-6 to TRBJ1-1; perhaps TRBD1 as D (5 bases). This CDR3 contains 13 residues. Germline CDR1 is SGHVS and CDR2 is FNYEAQ. Trimming took off 3 bases at V and 1 base at J, with 6 bases between the two ends. CDR3 bases: TGTGCCAGCAGCTTCGGGGGGAACACTGAAGCTTTCTTT. It is translated as CASSFGGNTEAFF.

The chain has TRBV6-6 and TRBJ2-1, with 7 bases matching TRBD1. The CDR3 contains 13 residues. V shed 5 bases, J shed 7 bases, and the junction held 5 bases outside the gene matches. Germline CDR1 is MNHNY and CDR2 is SVGAGI (reference sequence). The CDR3 DNA sequence: TGTGCCAGCAGTAGACAGGGTCGGAATGAGCAGTTCTTC. Translating it yields CASSRQGRNEQFF.

This clone showed up just a few times. This chain connects TRBV30 to TRBJ2-7; D is ambiguous. The CDR3 totals 13 residues. Germline CDR1 GTSNPN, CDR2 SVGIG (reference sequence). Trimming pared 0 bases from V and 4 bases from J, leaving 10 bases between. CDR3 DNA sequence: TGTGCCTGGAGTGTTCAAGCAACTTACGAGCAGTACTTC. Translated, it gives CAWSVQATYEQYF.

This clone appeared many times. V usage is TRBV30 and J usage is TRBJ2-5; TRBD2 matches 11 bases. The CDR3 has 17 amino acids. Losses at the gene ends were 2 bases for V and 5 bases for J; bases not matched to a gene: 13. Germline assignment: CDR1 GTSNPN and CDR2 SVGIG (reference sequence). Here the CDR3 DNA reads TGTGCCTGGAGTAGATCGCAGACTAGCGGGAAGAGGGAGACCCAGTACTTC. Translation gives CAWSRSQTSGKRETQYF.

This sequence joins TRBV3-1 (or the pseudogene TRBV3-2) and TRBJ2-7; a weak D match, TRBD1 (6 bases). Per the germline V gene, CDR1 is LGHDT and CDR2 is YNNKEL (reference sequence). V was pared by 3 bases and J by 2 bases, with 8 bases between. The CDR3 is made up of 13 amino acids. CDR3: CASSHAGAYEQYF. CDR3 in DNA: TGTGCCAGCAGCCACGCAGGGGCCTACGAGCAGTACTTC.